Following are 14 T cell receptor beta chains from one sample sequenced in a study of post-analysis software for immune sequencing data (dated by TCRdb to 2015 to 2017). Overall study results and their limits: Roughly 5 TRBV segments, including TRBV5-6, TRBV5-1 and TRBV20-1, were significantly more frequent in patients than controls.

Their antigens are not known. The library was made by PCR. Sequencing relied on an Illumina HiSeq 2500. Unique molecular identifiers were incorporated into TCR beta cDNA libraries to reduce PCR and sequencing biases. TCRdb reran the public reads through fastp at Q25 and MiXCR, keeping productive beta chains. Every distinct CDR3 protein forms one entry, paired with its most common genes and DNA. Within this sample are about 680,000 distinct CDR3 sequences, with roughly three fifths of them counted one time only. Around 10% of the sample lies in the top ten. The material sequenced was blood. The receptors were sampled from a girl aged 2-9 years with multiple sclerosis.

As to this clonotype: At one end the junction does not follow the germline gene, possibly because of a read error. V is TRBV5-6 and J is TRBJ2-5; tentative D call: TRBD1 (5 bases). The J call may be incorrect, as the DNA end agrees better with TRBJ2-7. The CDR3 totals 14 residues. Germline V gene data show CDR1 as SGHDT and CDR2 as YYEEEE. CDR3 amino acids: CAGSLAPGPYEQYF. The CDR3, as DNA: TGTGCCGGCAGCTTGGCTCCAGGGCCGTACGAGCAGTACTTC.

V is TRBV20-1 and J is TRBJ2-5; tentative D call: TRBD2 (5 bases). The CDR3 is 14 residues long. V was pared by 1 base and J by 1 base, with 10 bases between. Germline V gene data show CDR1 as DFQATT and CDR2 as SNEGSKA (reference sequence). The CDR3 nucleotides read TGCAGTGCTAGAGTCATAGGACTCCAAGAGACCCAGTACTTC. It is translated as CSARVIGLQETQYF.

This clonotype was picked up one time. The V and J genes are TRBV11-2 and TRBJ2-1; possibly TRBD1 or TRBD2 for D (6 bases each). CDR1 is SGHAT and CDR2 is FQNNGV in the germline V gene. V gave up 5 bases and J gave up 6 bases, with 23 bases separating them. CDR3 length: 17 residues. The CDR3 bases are TGTGCCAGCAGCGGTAAGGGGGGACTCCAGGGAGGCAATGAGCAGTTCTTC. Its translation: CASSGKGGLQGGNEQFF.

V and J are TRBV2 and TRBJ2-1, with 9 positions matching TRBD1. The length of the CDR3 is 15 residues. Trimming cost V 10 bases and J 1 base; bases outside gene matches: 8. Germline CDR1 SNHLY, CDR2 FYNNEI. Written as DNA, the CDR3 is TGTGCCACTCCGCGGGACAGGGTGTCCTACAATGAGCAGTTCTTC. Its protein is CATPRDRVSYNEQFF.

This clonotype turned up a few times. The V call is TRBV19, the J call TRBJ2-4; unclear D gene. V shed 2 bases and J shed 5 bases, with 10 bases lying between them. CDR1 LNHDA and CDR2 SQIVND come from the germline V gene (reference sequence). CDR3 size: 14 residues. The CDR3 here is CASSISTSQNIQYF. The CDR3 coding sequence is TGTGCCAGTAGTATATCGACGTCCCAAAACATTCAGTACTTC.

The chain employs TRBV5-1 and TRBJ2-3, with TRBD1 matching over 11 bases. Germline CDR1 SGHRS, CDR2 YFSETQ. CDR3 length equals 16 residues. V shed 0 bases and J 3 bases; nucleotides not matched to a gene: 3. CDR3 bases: TGCGCCAGCAGCTTGGGGACAGGGGGCGTAACAGATACGCAGTATTTT. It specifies CASSLGTGGVTDTQYF.

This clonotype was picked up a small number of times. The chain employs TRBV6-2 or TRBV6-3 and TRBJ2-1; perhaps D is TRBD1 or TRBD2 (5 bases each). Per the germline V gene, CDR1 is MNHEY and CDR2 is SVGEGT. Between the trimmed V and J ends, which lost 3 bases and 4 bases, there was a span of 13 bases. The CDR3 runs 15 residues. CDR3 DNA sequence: TGTGCCAGCAGTTATGGGACGGCATCTTACAATGAGCAGTTCTTC. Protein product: CASSYGTASYNEQFF.

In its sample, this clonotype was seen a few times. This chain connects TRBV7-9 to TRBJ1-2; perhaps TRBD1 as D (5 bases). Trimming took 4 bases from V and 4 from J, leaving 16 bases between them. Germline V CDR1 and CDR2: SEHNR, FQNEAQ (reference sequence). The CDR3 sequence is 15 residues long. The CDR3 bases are TGTGCCAGCAGCTCCGTGGAGGGACGTGGCTATGGCTACACCTTC. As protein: CASSSVEGRGYGYTF.

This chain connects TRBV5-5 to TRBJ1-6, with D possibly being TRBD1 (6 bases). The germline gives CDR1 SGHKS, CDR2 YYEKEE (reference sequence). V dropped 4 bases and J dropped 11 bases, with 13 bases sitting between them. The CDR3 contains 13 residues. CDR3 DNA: TGTGCCAGCAGCGAATGGACAGCAACACCCCTCCACTTT. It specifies CASSEWTATPLHF.

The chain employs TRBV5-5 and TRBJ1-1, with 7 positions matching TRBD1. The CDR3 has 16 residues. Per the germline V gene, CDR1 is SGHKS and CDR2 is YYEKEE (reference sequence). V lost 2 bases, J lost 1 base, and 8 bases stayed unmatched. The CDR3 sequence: CASSFEWTGWNTEAFF. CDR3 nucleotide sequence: TGTGCCAGCAGCTTCGAATGGACAGGCTGGAACACTGAAGCTTTCTTT.

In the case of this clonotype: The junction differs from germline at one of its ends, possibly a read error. CDR3 nucleotide sequence: TGCAGTGTTCGTCCCCCTAGCGGGAGAAGGGTAGATACACAGTATTTT. Translation gives CSVRPPSGRRVDTQYF. V is TRBV20-1 and J is TRBJ2-3, with 10 bases that match TRBD2. Per germline, CDR1 DFQATT and CDR2 SNEGSKA (reference sequence). The CDR3 extends over 16 amino acids.

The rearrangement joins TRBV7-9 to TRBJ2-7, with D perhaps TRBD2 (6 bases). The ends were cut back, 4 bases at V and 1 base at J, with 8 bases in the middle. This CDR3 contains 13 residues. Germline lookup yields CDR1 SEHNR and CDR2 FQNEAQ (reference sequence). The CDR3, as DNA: TGTGCCAGCAGCTCGGGAGCGTCCTACGAGCAGTACTTC. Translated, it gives CASSSGASYEQYF.

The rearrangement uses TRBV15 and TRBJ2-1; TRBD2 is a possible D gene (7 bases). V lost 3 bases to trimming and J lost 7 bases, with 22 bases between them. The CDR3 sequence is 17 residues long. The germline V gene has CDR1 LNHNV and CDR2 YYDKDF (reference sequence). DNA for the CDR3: TGTGCCACCAGCAGGGAGATAGGTGCGGGGGCTGATAATGAGCAGTTCTTC. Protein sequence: CATSREIGAGADNEQFF.

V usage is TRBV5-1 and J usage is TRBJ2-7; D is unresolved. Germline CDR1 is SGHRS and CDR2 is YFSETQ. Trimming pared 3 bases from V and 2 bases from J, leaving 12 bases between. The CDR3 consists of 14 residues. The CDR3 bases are TGCGCCAGCAGCTACGACCGGGTAACCTACGAGCAGTACTTC. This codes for CASSYDRVTYEQYF.